What follows are 31 T cell receptor beta chains derived from one specimen sequenced in a study of cytomegalovirus exposure and HLA in healthy donors. Primers: 60 Vbeta forward and 13 Jbeta reverse. TCRdb's copy holds only in-frame clones and misses some; the assay was immunoSEQ multiplex PCR. The sample lists under 150,000 clones; 70% to 85% were seen once. Sequencing was done on a sample of PBMCs. The origin of the receptors is a man between 18 and 29 years old in good health and CMV-seronegative.

This chain links TRBV7-2 with TRBJ1-2; D not resolved. V lost 2 bases and J 1 base, leaving 23 bases between the germline ends. The CDR3 runs 19 residues. The V gene's germline CDR1 is SGHTA and CDR2 FQGNSA. CDR3 DNA sequence: TGTGCCAGCAGCTTAAATGATGGAACCGAGGGAGTGGATAACTATGGCTACACCTTC. Amino acid sequence: CASSLNDGTEGVDNYGYTF.

V and J are TRBV21-1 and TRBJ1-5; the table's TRBD1 call for D was not verified on the DNA. TRBV21-1 is termed a pseudogene. The CDR3 is 22 amino acids. The CDR3 region has the DNA TGTGCCAGCAGCAAACCCTACGAATGGGGGGACAGGGATCGTTGGCGCAATCAGCCCCAGCATTTT. Translated: CASSKPYEWGDRDRWRNQPQHF.

CDR3 sequence (DNA): TGTGCCAGCAGTTTACAGGGTCTGACAACTGAAGCTTTCTTT. It translates to CASSLQGLTTEAFF. The chain is built from TRBV2 and TRBJ1-1, with D perhaps matching TRBD1 (6 bases). With 5 bases removed from V and 5 bases from J, the gap between germline ends came to 15 bases. CDR1 SNHLY and CDR2 FYNNEI come from the germline V gene. The CDR3 has 14 amino acids.

The chain recombines TRBV6-6 with TRBJ1-1, with 10 bases identical to TRBD1. Germline V CDR1 and CDR2: MNHNY, SVGAGI (reference sequence). Germline trimming cut 4 bases from V and 1 base from J; bases unmatched to any gene: 3. The CDR3 is 15 amino acids. The CDR3 coding sequence is TGTGCCAGCAGTTCGGGACAGGGGACGAACACTGAAGCTTTCTTT. It codes for CASSSGQGTNTEAFF.

This clone turned up a few times. The chain has TRBV5-5 and TRBJ1-1; D is uncertain. The CDR3 runs 12 residues. The germline V gene encodes CDR1 SGHKS and CDR2 YYEKEE (reference sequence). V lost 4 bases, J lost 5 bases, and 9 bases lay in between. The CDR3 DNA reads TGTGCCAGCAGCGCTGAGCGGACTGAAGCTTTCTTT. Encoded protein: CASSAERTEAFF. Together with reference TRBV5-5 and TRBJ1-1, the CDR3 gives the full variable domain: DAGVTQSPTHLIKTRGQQVTLRCSPISGHKSVSWYQQVLGQGPQFIFQYYEKEERGRGNFPDRFSARQFPNYSSELNVNALLLGDSALYLCASSAERTEAFFGQGTRLTVV.

This chain links TRBV28 with TRBJ2-5, with 8 bases aligning to TRBD1. The CDR3 contains 15 residues. The V segment lost 3 bases and the J segment 5 bases; nucleotides outside the gene matches: 8. Germline V gene data show CDR1 as MDHEN and CDR2 as SYDVKM. CDR3 sequence: CASSFVAGGVETQYF. CDR3 sequence (DNA): TGTGCCAGCAGTTTCGTGGCAGGGGGCGTGGAGACCCAGTACTTC. The full variable domain, its missing parts supplied by reference TRBV28 and TRBJ2-5, is DVKVTQSSRYLVKRTGEKVFLECVQDMDHENMFWYRQDPGLGLRLIYFSYDVKMKEKGDIPEGYSVSREKKERFSLILESASTNQTSMYLCASSFVAGGVETQYFGPGTRLLVL.

This clone has just one count. V is TRBV7-9 and J is TRBJ2-5, with 9 positions matching TRBD1. This CDR3 has 17 amino acids. From germline, CDR1 is SEHNR and CDR2 FQNEAQ (reference sequence). Germline trimming cut 8 bases from V and 4 bases from J; bases unmatched to any gene: 17. CDR3 DNA: TGTGCCAGCGGCACTGTCCACTCTACAGGGGGCGGAGAGACCCAGTACTTC. Translation: CASGTVHSTGGGETQYF.

The J gene is TRBJ1-3, the V gene TRBV11-2; D is unresolved. Trimming removed 5 bases at V and 0 bases at J, with 8 bases between. The CDR3 is 14 amino acids. Germline assignment: CDR1 SGHAT and CDR2 FQNNGV. As DNA, the CDR3 is TGTGCCAGCAGCGGAGCTCGCTCTGGAAACACCATATATTTT. Translating it yields CASSGARSGNTIYF.

V usage is TRBV5-4 and J usage is TRBJ1-2, with D perhaps matching TRBD1 (6 bases). Trimming took off 3 bases at V and 1 base at J, with 19 bases between the two ends. The CDR3 is 17 residues long. CDR1 and CDR2 (germline): SGHNT, YYREEE (reference sequence). CDR3 DNA sequence: TGTGCCAGCAGCTCCTCCCGGGGGGGGCGCTTTAACTATGGCTACACCTTC. As protein: CASSSSRGGRFNYGYTF. Variable domain in full (rest from reference TRBV5-4 and TRBJ1-2): ETGVTQSPTHLIKTRGQQVTLRCSSQSGHNTVSWYQQALGQGPQFIFQYYREEENGRGNFPPRFSGLQFPNYSSELNVNALELDDSALYLCASSSSRGGRFNYGYTFGSGTRLTVV.

In the case of this clone: At one of its ends the junction is not consistent with the germline gene, which may arise from a read error. V usage is TRBV7-9 and J usage is TRBJ1-1; 7 nucleotides match TRBD1. The CDR3 loop spans 14 amino acids. CDR1 is SEHNR and CDR2 is FQNEAQ in the germline V gene (reference sequence). DNA for the CDR3: TGTTCCAGCAGCTTGTCGGGGCAGGGGGAAAAAGCTTTCTTT. Amino acids: CSSSLSGQGEKAFF.

The chain combines TRBV5-4 with TRBJ2-3; 11 bases align to TRBD1. Losses at the gene ends were 4 bases for V and 5 bases for J; bases not matched to a gene: 6. This CDR3 contains 15 residues. Germline V gene sequence: CDR1 SGHNT, CDR2 YYREEE (reference sequence). The CDR3 DNA is TGTGCCAGCAGCCTCGGACAGGGGGCCCTAGATACGCAGTATTTT. This gives the protein CASSLGQGALDTQYF.

V gene TRBV5-4 combines with J gene TRBJ1-1; D remains ambiguous. Germline V gene data show CDR1 as SGHNT and CDR2 as YYREEE (reference sequence). The CDR3 loop spans 12 amino acids. The ends were cut back, 7 bases at V and 6 bases at J, with 13 bases in the middle. DNA of the CDR3: TGTGCCAGCGGCCTAGAGGTGCCTGAAGCTTTCTTT. This sequence encodes CASGLEVPEAFF.

The chain recombines TRBV9 with TRBJ2-7; weak D call: TRBD1 (6 bases). Germline CDR1 is SGDLS and CDR2 is YYNGEE. The CDR3 is 13 residues long. Trimming cost V 0 bases and J 6 bases, with 10 bases left between them. The CDR3 region has the DNA TGTGCCAGCAGCGTAGTTCTAGGGGGCGAGCAGTACTTC. Its translation is CASSVVLGGEQYF.

This clone was counted a single time. V gene TRBV5-6 combines with J gene TRBJ2-1; D is possibly TRBD2 (5 bases). CDR1 and CDR2 from the germline V gene are SGHDT and YYEEEE. The CDR3 is made up of 13 amino acids. Trimming took off 4 bases at V and 3 bases at J, with 8 bases between the two ends. The CDR3 sequence is CASSRSGYNEQFF. DNA for the CDR3: TGTGCCAGCAGCCGGAGCGGCTACAATGAGCAGTTCTTC.

This chain connects TRBV12-5 to TRBJ2-7; D perhaps matches TRBD2 (5 bases). CDR1 is LGHNT, CDR2 FRNRAP, per germline. The CDR3 has 13 amino acids. Trimming stripped 6 bases from V and 3 bases from J, with 12 bases between. The CDR3, as DNA: TGTGCTAGTGGAACCGGACTGATCTACGAGCAGTACTTC. Protein: CASGTGLIYEQYF. The full variable domain, rest sourced from reference TRBV12-5 and TRBJ2-7, is DARVTQTPRHKVTEMGQEVTMRCQPILGHNTVFWYRQTMMQGLELLAYFRNRAPLDDSGMPKDRFSAEMPDATLATLKIQPSEPRDSAVYFCASGTGLIYEQYFGPGTRLTVT.

The chain is built from TRBV19 and TRBJ1-1; 7 bases are a match to TRBD1. Germline-derived CDR1 and CDR2 are LNHDA and SQIVND (reference sequence). The CDR3 is 13 residues long. The V segment lost 4 bases and the J segment 7 bases; nucleotides outside the gene matches: 6. The CDR3 region is CASSRGTELEAFF. CDR3 sequence (DNA): TGTGCCAGTAGTAGGGGGACAGAGCTTGAAGCTTTCTTT.

The chain recombines TRBV2 with TRBJ2-5; D gene unclear. The J call is in doubt because the DNA end fits TRBJ2-7 better. This CDR3 region has 14 residues. Per the germline V gene, CDR1 is SNHLY and CDR2 is FYNNEI. CDR3 coding DNA: TGTGCCAGCAGCCAAGGCCCAGGCTCCTACGAGCAGTACTTC. Its protein product is CASSQGPGSYEQYF.

The gene calls are TRBV7-9 and TRBJ1-1; D is uncertain. Per germline, CDR1 SEHNR and CDR2 FQNEAQ (reference sequence). The ends were cut back, 0 bases at V and 5 bases at J, with 10 bases in the middle. This CDR3 region has 14 residues. In DNA, the CDR3 is TGTGCCAGCAGCTTAGCGGTAGGGAGGACTGAAGCTTTCTTT. This encodes CASSLAVGRTEAFF.

The chain has TRBV7-3 and TRBJ1-1, with 9 bases lining up with TRBD1. Per the germline V gene, CDR1 is SGHTA and CDR2 is FQGTGA. The CDR3 length is 15 residues. The V and J ends lost 6 bases and 0 bases, in that order; junction bases with no gene match: 5. The CDR3 DNA reads as TGTGCCAGCAGATGGACAGGGGCTTTGAACACTGAAGCTTTCTTT. Its protein is CASRWTGALNTEAFF. The variable domain in full, with the rest retrieved from reference TRBV7-3 and TRBJ1-1, is GAGVSQTPSNKVTEKGKYVELRCDPISGHTALYWYRQSLGQGPEFLIYFQGTGAADDSGLPNDRFFAVRPEGSVSTLKIQRTERGDSAVYLCASRWTGALNTEAFFGQGTRLTVV.

The table lists this clone with a few counts. The gene calls are TRBV29-1 and TRBJ2-5; weak D call: TRBD2 (5 bases). Per germline, CDR1 SQVTM and CDR2 ANQGSEA. Trimming stripped 3 bases from V and 1 base from J, with 15 bases between. This CDR3 is 15 amino acids long. The CDR3: CSVEFGSNSQETQYF. CDR3 DNA sequence: TGCAGCGTTGAGTTTGGGAGCAATAGCCAAGAGACCCAGTACTTC.

In this sample, this clone turned up once. This chain links TRBV6-5 with TRBJ1-6; 8 bases are a match to TRBD1. The CDR3 runs to 15 residues. The germline V gene encodes CDR1 MNHEY and CDR2 SVGAGI. Trimming took 1 base from V and 7 from J; bases not matched to a gene: 3. The CDR3 DNA is TGTGCCAGCAGTTACTGGGGACAGGAAAATTCACCCCTCCACTTT. Translation: CASSYWGQENSPLHF.

The rearrangement uses TRBV11-3 and TRBJ1-2; 8 bases are a match to TRBD1. The CDR3 covers 16 residues. Germline V gene data show CDR1 as SGHNT and CDR2 as YENEEA. V dropped 9 bases and J dropped 3; count of bases not matched to a gene: 15. The CDR3 region is CARTWDRSHLDYGYTF. CDR3 nucleotide sequence: TGTGCCAGGACGTGGGACAGGAGCCACCTGGACTATGGCTACACCTTC. The variable domain in full, completed from reference TRBV11-3 and TRBJ1-2, reads EAGVVQSPRYKIIEKKQPVAFWCNPISGHNTLYWYLQNLGQGPELLIRYENEEAVDDSQLPKDRFSAERLKGVDSTLKIQPAELGDSAVYLCARTWDRSHLDYGYTFGSGTRLTVV.

The rearrangement links TRBV6-5 to TRBJ1-1, with TRBD1 as a possible D gene (5 bases). The V and J ends lost 5 bases and 1 base respectively, with 14 bases between them. CDR1 and CDR2 from the germline V gene are MNHEY and SVGAGI. This CDR3 comprises 15 residues. The CDR3 is CASSPRTQANTEAFF. The CDR3 DNA sequence: TGTGCCAGCAGTCCCAGGACACAGGCGAACACTGAAGCTTTCTTT.

The chain carries TRBV7-2 and TRBJ1-5; 8 positions match TRBD1. There are 15 residues in the CDR3. The J segment lost 4 bases and the V segment lost 5 bases, leaving 7 bases of the junction unmatched. In germline, CDR1 is SGHTA, CDR2 FQGNSA. This CDR3 reads CASSPDRGLNQPQHF. CDR3 DNA sequence: TGTGCCAGCAGCCCAGACAGGGGATTAAATCAGCCCCAGCATTTT.

The J gene is TRBJ1-1, the V gene TRBV14, with a possible D match to TRBD1 (5 bases). CDR1 is SGHDN, CDR2 FVKESK, per germline. V lost 3 bases, J lost 0 bases, and 5 bases lay in between. The CDR3 sequence is 13 residues long. The CDR3 coding sequence is TGTGCCAGCAGCCAGACAGTGAACACTGAAGCTTTCTTT. Its translation: CASSQTVNTEAFF.

V gene TRBV10-2 combines with J gene TRBJ2-7; TRBD2 might be the D (5 bases). Germline lookup yields CDR1 WSHSY and CDR2 SAAADI. V gave up 5 bases and J gave up 5 bases, with 7 bases separating them. The CDR3 runs to 11 residues. Written as DNA, the CDR3 is TGCGCCAGCAGTATTAGCGACGAGCAGTACTTC. Translation: CASSISDEQYF.

The chain links TRBV7-9 to TRBJ1-1, with a possible D match to TRBD1 (5 bases). CDR3 length: 15 amino acids. Germline lookup yields CDR1 SEHNR and CDR2 FQNEAQ (reference sequence). Trimming stripped 6 bases from V and 0 bases from J, with 14 bases between. Here the CDR3 reads CASSPAGLLNTEAFF. The DNA for the CDR3 is TGTGCCAGCAGTCCCGCGGGACTCTTGAACACTGAAGCTTTCTTT.

This sequence joins TRBV7-2 and TRBJ2-7; weak D call: TRBD1 (6 bases). Germline V gene sequence: CDR1 SGHTA, CDR2 FQGNSA. V dropped 5 bases and J dropped 3 bases, with 17 bases sitting between them. This CDR3 contains 15 residues. The CDR3 nucleotides are TGTGCCAGCAGCCCCTTATCCGGGACAAGCTACGAGCAGTACTTC. Amino acids: CASSPLSGTSYEQYF.

This clone was seen more than once but under ten times. V gene TRBV2 combines with J gene TRBJ1-1, with D maybe TRBD1 (5 bases). The germline V gene has CDR1 SNHLY and CDR2 FYNNEI. Between the trimmed V and J ends, which lost 6 bases and 0 bases, there was a span of 14 bases. The CDR3 runs to 15 residues. In nucleotides, the CDR3 is TGTGCCAGCAGCCCGACGGGGGGGATGAACACTGAAGCTTTCTTT. Its translation: CASSPTGGMNTEAFF.

The chain joins TRBV5-6 to TRBJ1-2; D not certain. The CDR3 is 15 amino acids. Germline V lookup: CDR1 SGHDT, CDR2 YYEEEE. Trimming took 6 bases from V and 0 from J, leaving 15 bases between them. The CDR3 sequence is CASTPLRRPNYGYTF. For the CDR3, the DNA is TGTGCCAGCACCCCTCTGAGGCGCCCTAACTATGGCTACACCTTC.

The J gene is TRBJ2-7, the V gene TRBV7-2; no clear D gene. The CDR3 has 15 amino acids. The V gene's germline CDR1 is SGHTA and CDR2 FQGNSA. Deletions cut 4 bases from V and 3 bases from J, with 16 bases between. CDR3 nucleotides: TGTGCCAGCAGCTCATACACGGTACAGATCTACGAGCAGTACTTC. Protein product: CASSSYTVQIYEQYF.